The source of this TCR beta chain is a study of blood T cell repertoires in COVID-19. Study background: PBMCs, B-cell-depleted T cells, or T cells provided the cDNA or gDNA that made up the material.

Generated by immunoSEQ multiplex PCR, the TCRdb table keeps only in-frame clones and is missing some. The sample carries around 77,000 clones, roughly 82% recorded once. This CDR3 is 17 amino acids long. Trimming cost V 2 bases and J 3 bases; bases outside gene matches: 11. From germline, CDR1 is MGHDK and CDR2 SYGVNS. This clone appeared a single time. The sequence was collected from a woman aged 80 or over with active or convalescent COVID-19. The sample consisted of peripheral blood. The J gene is TRBJ2-3, the V gene TRBV25-1; 7 nucleotides agree with TRBD1. CDR3 sequence (DNA): TGTGCCAGCAGTGAACCCCAGAGGCAGGGGGAAACAGATACGCAGTATTTT. It is translated as CASSEPQRQGETDTQYF.